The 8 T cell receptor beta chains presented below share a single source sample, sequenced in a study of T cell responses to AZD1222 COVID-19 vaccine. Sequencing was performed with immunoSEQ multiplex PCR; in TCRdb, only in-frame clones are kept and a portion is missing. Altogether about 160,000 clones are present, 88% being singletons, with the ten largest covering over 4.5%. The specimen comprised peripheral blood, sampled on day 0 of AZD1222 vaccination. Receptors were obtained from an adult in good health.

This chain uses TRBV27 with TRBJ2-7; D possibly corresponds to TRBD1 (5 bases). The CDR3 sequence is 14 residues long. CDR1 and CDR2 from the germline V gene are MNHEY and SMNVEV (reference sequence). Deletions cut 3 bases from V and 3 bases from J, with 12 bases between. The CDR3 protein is CASSLAGSNYEQYF. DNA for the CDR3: TGTGCCAGCAGTTTGGCAGGGTCTAACTACGAGCAGTACTTC.

The CDR3 spells CASSPRDIDPNEQFF. CDR3 bases: TGTGCCAGCAGTCCCCGGGACATTGATCCGAATGAGCAGTTCTTC. V usage is TRBV27 and J usage is TRBJ2-1; weak D call: TRBD1 (6 bases). V lost 5 bases, J lost 7 bases, and 18 bases lay in between. The CDR3 totals 15 residues. Per the germline V gene, CDR1 is MNHEY and CDR2 is SMNVEV (reference sequence).

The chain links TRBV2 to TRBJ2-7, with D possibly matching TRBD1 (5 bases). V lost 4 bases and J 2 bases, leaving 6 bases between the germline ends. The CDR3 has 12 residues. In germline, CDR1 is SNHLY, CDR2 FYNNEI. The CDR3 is CASSGRAYEQYF. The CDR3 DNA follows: TGTGCCAGCAGTGGCAGGGCCTACGAGCAGTACTTC.

CDR3 residues: CASSLSGASYEQYF. The CDR3 nucleotides are TGTGCCAGCAGCTTATCGGGGGCCTCCTACGAGCAGTACTTC. This chain joins TRBV7-2 and TRBJ2-7; D might be TRBD1 or TRBD2, each matching 6 bases. CDR3 length: 14 amino acids. V lost 2 bases and J lost 0, with 8 bases in between. CDR1 is SGHTA, CDR2 FQGNSA, per germline.

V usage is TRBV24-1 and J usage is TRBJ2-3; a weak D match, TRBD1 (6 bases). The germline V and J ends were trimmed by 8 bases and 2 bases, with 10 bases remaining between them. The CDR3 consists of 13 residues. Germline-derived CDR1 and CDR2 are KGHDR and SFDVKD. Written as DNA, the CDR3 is TGTGCCACCAATGACAGGCCCACAGATACGCAGTATTTT. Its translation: CATNDRPTDTQYF.

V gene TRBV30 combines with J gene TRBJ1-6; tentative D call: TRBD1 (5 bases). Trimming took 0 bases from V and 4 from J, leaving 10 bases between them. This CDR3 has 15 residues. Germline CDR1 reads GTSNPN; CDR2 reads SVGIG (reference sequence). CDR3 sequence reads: CAWSVDSGYNSPLHF. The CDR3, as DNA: TGTGCCTGGAGTGTAGACAGCGGGTATAATTCACCCCTCCACTTT.

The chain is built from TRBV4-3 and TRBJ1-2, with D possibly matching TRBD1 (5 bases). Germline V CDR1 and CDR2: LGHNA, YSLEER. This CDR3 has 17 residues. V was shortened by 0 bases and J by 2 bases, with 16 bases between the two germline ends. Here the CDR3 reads CASSQDADSGINYGYTF. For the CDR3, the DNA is TGCGCCAGCAGCCAAGATGCAGATTCAGGGATCAACTATGGCTACACCTTC.

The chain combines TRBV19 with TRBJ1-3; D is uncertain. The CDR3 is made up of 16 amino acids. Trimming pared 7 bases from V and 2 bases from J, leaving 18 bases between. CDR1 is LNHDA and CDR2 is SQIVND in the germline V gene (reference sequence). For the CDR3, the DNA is TGTGCCAGTACCCCGGGCACTCGAGGAACTGGAAACACCATATATTTT. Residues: CASTPGTRGTGNTIYF.